This T cell receptor beta chain was identified during a study of T cell responses to AZD1222 COVID-19 vaccine. Findings and limits, study-wide: Donors were mostly white British, more females; clonal diversity possibly underestimated. At 160-218 and 743-854, vaccine-associated CD4 TCRs were dominant, and they spanned spike. After two AZD1222 doses, spike-specific TCR breadth and depth rose versus day 0.

The table lists this clone with a count of one. The antigen is undetermined. Germline CDR1 reads MNHNY; CDR2 reads SVGAGI (reference sequence). The CDR3 consists of 14 residues. The trim removed 7 bases at V and 7 bases at J, leaving 6 bases unmatched. Sequencing used immunoSEQ multiplex PCR; TCRdb keeps in-frame clones, though not all of them. The sample holds over 55,000 clones; 83% are singletons and the top ten take approximately 5.9%. The chain links TRBV6-6 to TRBJ1-4; 10 nucleotides match TRBD1. Sequences were derived from peripheral blood, sampled 28 days after the second AZD1222 dose. This sequence was found in an adult who received the AZD1222 COVID-19 vaccine. This chain's CDR3 is CASTPDRGVEKLFF. The CDR3 nucleotides read TGTGCCAGCACCCCGGACAGGGGGGTTGAAAAACTGTTTTTT.